What follows is one TCR beta chain and its context. This entry belongs to a study of blood T cells in healthy people across ages. Across the whole study: About one barcoded beta molecule per two T cells came from capture by template switching.

Germline-derived CDR1 and CDR2 are LNHNV and YYDKDF (reference sequence). This CDR3 spans 17 amino acids. The germline V and J ends were trimmed by 3 bases and 2 bases, with 18 bases remaining between them. A sample-barcoded 5' primer and a J-beta primer mix were used in a second PCR of about 6 to 12 cycles. TCRdb itself ran the 5' RACE reads through MiXCR, one entry per CDR3 protein. The table lists over a million distinct CDR3 sequences, about 25% of them singletons. These data also featured in a second study, about T cells of mothers and their children.

The sample taken for sequencing was blood. This receptor was identified in a girl aged 2 to 9 in good health. The V and J genes are TRBV15 and TRBJ2-3; D not certain. The CDR3 nucleotides read TGTGCCACCAGCAGGGATATAACAGCCTATTCCACAGATACGCAGTATTTT. The encoded protein is CATSRDITAYSTDTQYF.